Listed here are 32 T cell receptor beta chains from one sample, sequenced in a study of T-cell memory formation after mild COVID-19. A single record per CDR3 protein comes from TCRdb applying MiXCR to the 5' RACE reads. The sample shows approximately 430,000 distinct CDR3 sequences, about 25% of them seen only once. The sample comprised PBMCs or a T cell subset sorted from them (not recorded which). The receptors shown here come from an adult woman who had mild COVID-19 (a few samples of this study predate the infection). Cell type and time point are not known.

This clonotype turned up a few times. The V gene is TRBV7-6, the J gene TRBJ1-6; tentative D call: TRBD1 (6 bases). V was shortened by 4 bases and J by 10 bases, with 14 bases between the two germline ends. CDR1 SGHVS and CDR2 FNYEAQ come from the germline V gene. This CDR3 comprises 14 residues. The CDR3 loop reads CASSSADRHSPLHF. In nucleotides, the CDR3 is TGTGCCAGCAGCTCGGCCGACAGGCACTCACCCCTCCACTTT.

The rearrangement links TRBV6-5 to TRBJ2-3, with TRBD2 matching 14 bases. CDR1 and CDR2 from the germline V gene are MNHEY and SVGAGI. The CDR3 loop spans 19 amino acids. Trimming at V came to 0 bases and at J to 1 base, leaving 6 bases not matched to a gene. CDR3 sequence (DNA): TGTGCCAGCAGTTACTCCGGGACTAGCGGGAGAGTGGGCACAGATACGCAGTATTTT. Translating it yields CASSYSGTSGRVGTDTQYF.

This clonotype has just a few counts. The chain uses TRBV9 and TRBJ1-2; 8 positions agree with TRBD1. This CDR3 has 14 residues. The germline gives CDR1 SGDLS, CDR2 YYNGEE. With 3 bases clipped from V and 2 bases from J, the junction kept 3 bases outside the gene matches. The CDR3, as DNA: TGTGCCAGCAGCGCGACAGGGGCCAACTATGGCTACACCTTC. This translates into CASSATGANYGYTF.

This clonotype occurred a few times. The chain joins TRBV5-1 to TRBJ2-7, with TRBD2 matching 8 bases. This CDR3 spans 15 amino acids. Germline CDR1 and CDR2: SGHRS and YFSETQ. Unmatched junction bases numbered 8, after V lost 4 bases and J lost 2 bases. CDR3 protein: CASSPGGGATYEQYF. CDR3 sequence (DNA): TGCGCCAGCAGCCCCGGGGGGGGGGCAACCTACGAGCAGTACTTC.

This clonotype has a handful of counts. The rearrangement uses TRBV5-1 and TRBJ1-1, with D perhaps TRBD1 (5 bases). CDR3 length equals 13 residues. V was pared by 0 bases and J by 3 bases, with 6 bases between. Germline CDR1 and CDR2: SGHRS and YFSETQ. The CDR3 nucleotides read TGCGCCAGCAGCTTGGAGGGGCACACTGAAGCTTTCTTT. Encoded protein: CASSLEGHTEAFF.

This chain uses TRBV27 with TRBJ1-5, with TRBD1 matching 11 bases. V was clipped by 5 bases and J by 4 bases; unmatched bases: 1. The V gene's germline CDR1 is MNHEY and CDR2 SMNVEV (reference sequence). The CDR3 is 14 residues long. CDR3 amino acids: CASSGQGANQPQHF. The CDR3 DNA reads TGTGCCAGCAGTGGACAGGGGGCGAATCAGCCCCAGCATTTT.

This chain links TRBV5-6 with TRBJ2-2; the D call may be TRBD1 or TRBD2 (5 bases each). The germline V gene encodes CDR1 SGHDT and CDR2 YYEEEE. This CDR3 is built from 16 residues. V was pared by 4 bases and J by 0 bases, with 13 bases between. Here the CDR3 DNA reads TGTGCCAGCAGCCCTTGGGACGGGTCGAACACCGGGGAGCTGTTTTTT. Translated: CASSPWDGSNTGELFF. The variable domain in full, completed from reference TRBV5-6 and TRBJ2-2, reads DAGVTQSPTHLIKTRGQQVTLRCSPKSGHDTVSWYQQALGQGPQFIFQYYEEEERQRGNFPDRFSGHQFPNYSSELNVNALLLGDSALYLCASSPWDGSNTGELFFGEGSRLTVL.

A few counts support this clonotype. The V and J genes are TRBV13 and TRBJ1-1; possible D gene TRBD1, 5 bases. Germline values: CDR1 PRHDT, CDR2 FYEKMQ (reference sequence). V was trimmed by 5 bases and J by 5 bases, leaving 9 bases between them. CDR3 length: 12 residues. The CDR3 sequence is CASSQRQTEAFF. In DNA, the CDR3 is TGTGCCAGCAGCCAAAGACAGACTGAAGCTTTCTTT.

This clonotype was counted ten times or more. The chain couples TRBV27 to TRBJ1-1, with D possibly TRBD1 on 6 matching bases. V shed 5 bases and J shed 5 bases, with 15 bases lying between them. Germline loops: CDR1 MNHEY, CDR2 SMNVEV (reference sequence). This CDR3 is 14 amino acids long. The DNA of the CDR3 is TGTGCCAGCAGTCTCAACAGGGCGAGGACTGAAGCTTTCTTT. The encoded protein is CASSLNRARTEAFF.

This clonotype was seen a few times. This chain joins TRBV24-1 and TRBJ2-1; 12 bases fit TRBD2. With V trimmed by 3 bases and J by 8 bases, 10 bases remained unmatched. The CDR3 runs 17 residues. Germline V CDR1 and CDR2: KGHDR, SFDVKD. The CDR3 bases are TGTGCCACCAGTGATACTACGACTAGCGGGGGTCTTCATGAGCAGTTCTTC. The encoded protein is CATSDTTTSGGLHEQFF.

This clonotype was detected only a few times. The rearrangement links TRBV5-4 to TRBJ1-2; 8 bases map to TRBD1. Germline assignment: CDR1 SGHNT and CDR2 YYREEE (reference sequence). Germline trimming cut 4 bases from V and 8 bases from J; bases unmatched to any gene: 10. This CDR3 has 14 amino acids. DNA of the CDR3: TGTGCCAGCAGCATAGGGACAGGCAAGAGGGGCTACACCTTC. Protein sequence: CASSIGTGKRGYTF.

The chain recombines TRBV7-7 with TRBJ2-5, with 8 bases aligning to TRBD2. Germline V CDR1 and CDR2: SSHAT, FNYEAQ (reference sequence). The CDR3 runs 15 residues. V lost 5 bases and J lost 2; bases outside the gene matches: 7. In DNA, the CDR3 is TGTGCCAGCAGCCCGGGGGGGTTGGTGCAAGAGACCCAGTACTTC. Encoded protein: CASSPGGLVQETQYF.

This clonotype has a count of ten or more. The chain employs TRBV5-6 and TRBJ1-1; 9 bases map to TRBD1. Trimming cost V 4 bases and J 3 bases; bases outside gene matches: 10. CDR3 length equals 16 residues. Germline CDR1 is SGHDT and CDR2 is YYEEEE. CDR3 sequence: CASSPDRGYGYTEAFF. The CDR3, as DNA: TGTGCCAGCAGCCCGGACAGGGGATATGGATACACTGAAGCTTTCTTT.

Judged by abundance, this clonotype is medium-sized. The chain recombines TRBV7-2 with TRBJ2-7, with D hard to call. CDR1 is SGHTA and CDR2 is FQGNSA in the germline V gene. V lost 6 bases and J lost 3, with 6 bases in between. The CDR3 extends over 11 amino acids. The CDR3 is CASSSDYEQYF. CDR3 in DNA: TGTGCCAGCAGTTCAGACTACGAGCAGTACTTC. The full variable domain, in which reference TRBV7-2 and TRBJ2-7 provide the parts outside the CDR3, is GAGVSQSPSNKVTEKGKDVELRCDPISGHTALYWYRQSLGQGLEFLIYFQGNSAPDKSGLPSDRFSAERTGGSVSTLTIQRTQQEDSAVYLCASSSDYEQYFGPGTRLTVT.

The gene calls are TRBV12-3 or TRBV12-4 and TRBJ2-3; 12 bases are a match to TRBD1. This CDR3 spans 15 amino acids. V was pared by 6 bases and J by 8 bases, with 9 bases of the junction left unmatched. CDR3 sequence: CASSSTGQGAVTQYF. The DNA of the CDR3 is TGTGCCAGCAGCTCCACGGGACAGGGGGCAGTTACGCAGTATTTT.

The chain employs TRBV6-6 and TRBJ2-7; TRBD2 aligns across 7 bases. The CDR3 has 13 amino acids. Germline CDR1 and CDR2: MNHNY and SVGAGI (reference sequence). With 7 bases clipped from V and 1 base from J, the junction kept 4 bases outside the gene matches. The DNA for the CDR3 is TGTGCCAGCACCTGGGGGGGGTCCTACGAGCAGTACTTC. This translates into CASTWGGSYEQYF.

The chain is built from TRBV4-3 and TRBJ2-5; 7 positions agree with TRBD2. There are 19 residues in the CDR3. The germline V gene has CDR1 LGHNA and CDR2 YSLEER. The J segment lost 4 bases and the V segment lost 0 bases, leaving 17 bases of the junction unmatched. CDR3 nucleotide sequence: TGCGCCAGCAGCCAAGATTGGGCTAGCGGAGGGGAGGGGCGAGAGACCCAGTACTTC. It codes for CASSQDWASGGEGRETQYF.

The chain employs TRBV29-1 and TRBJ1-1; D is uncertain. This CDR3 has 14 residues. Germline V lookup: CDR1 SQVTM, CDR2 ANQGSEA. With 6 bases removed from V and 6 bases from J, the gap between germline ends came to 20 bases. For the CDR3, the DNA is TGCAGCGTCCGCCAGGCGCCCCCAAGTCCTGAAGCTTTCTTT. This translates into CSVRQAPPSPEAFF.

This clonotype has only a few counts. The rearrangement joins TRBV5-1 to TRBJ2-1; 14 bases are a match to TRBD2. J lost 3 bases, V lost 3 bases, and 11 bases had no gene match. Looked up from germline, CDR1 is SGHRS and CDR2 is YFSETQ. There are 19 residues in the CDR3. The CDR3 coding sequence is TGCGCCAGCAGCTCTGGGCCGGGACTAGCGGGAGAAAGCTACAATGAGCAGTTCTTC. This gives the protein CASSSGPGLAGESYNEQFF. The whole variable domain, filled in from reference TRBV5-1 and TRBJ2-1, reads KAGVTQTPRYLIKTRGQQVTLSCSPISGHRSVSWYQQTPGQGLQFLFEYFSETQRNKGNFPGRFSGRQFSNSRSEMNVSTLELGDSALYLCASSSGPGLAGESYNEQFFGPGTRLTVL.

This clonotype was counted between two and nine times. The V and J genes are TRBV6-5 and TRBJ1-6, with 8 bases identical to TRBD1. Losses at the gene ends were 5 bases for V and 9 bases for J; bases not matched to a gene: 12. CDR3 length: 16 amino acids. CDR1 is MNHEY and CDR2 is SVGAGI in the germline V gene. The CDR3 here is CASSTDPGTGFSPLHF. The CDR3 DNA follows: TGTGCCAGCAGTACCGATCCTGGGACAGGTTTTTCACCCCTCCACTTT.

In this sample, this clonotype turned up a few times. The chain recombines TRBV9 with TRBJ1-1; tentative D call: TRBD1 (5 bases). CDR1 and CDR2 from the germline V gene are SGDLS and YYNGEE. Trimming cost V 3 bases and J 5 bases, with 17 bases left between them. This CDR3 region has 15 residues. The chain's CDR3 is CASSGGNGGGTEAFF. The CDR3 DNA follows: TGTGCCAGCAGCGGAGGGAATGGGGGTGGGACTGAAGCTTTCTTT.

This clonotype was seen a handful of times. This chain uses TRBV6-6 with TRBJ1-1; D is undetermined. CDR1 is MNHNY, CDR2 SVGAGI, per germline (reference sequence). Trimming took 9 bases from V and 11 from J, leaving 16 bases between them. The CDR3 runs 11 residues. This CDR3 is CASLSDRYAFF. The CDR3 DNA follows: TGTGCCAGTCTTTCGGACCGATATGCTTTCTTT.

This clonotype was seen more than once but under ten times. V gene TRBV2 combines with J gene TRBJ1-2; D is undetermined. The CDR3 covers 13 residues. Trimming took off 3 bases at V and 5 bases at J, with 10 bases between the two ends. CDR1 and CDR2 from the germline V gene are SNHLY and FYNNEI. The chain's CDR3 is CASSERVGYGYTF. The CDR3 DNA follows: TGTGCCAGCAGTGAGAGGGTTGGGTATGGCTACACCTTC.

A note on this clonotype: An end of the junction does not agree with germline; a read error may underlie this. This CDR3 reads CSVQDTGGRHTEAFF. The CDR3 DNA sequence: TGCAGCGTTCAAGATACAGGGGGCAGGCACACTGAAGCTTTCTTT. The V gene is TRBV29-1, the J gene TRBJ1-1, with 9 bases matching TRBD1. This CDR3 has 15 amino acids. The germline CDR1 and CDR2 sequences are SQVTM and ANQGSEA.

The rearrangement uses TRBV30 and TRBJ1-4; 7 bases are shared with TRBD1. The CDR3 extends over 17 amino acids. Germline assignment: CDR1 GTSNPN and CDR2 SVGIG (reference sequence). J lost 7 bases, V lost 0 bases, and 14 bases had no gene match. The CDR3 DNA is TGTGCCTGGAGTGTACACAGGGGTGGAAAAGTAGGTGAAAAACTGTTTTTT. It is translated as CAWSVHRGGKVGEKLFF.

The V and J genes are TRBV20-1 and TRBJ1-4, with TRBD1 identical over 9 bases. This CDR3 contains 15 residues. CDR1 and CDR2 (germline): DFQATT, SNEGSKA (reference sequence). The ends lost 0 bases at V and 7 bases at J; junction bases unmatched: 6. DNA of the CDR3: TGCAGTGCTAGAGACGACAGGGGGACAGGTGAAAAACTGTTTTTT. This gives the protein CSARDDRGTGEKLFF.

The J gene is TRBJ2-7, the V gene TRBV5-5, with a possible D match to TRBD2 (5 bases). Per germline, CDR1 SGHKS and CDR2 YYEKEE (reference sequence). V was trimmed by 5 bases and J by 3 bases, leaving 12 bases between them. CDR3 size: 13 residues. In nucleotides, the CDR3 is TGTGCCAGCAGTCGGGAAATTATCTACGAGCAGTACTTC. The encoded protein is CASSREIIYEQYF. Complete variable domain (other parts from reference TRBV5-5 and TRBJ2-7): DAGVTQSPTHLIKTRGQQVTLRCSPISGHKSVSWYQQVLGQGPQFIFQYYEKEERGRGNFPDRFSARQFPNYSSELNVNALLLGDSALYLCASSREIIYEQYFGPGTRLTVT.

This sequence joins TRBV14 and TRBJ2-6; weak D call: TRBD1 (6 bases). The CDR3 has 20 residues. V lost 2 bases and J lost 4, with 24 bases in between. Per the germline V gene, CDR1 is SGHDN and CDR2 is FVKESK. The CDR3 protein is CASSQMLDVGRGNGANVLTF. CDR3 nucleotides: TGTGCCAGCAGCCAAATGTTAGACGTAGGCAGGGGTAACGGGGCCAACGTCCTGACTTTC.

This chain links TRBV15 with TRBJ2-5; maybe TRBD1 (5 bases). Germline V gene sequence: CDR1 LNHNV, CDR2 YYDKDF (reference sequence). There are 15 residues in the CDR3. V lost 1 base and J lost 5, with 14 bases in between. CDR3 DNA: TGTGCCACCAGCAGAGCTTTGGACAAGCAGGAGACCCAGTACTTC. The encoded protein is CATSRALDKQETQYF.

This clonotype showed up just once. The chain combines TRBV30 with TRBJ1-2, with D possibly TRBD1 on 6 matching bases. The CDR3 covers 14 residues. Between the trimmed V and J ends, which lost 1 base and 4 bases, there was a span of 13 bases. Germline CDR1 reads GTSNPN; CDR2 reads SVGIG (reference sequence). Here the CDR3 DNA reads TGTGCCTGGAGTGGATACCAGGGGTTCTATGGCTACACCTTC. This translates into CAWSGYQGFYGYTF.

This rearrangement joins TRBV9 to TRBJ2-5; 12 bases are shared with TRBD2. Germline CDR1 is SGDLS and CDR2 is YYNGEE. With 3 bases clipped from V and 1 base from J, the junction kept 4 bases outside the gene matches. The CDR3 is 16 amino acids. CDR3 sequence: CASSASSGGAQETQYF. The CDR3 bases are TGTGCCAGCAGCGCCTCTAGCGGGGGGGCCCAAGAGACCCAGTACTTC.

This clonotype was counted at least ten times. CDR3 sequence reads: CATSDIGQGRQDTQYF. The DNA for the CDR3 is TGTGCCACCAGTGATATAGGACAGGGGCGTCAAGATACGCAGTATTTT. This rearrangement joins TRBV24-1 to TRBJ2-3; TRBD1 matches at 9 bases. CDR1 and CDR2 (germline): KGHDR, SFDVKD. J was trimmed by 5 bases and V by 3 bases; bases with no gene match: 8. The CDR3 covers 16 residues.